Listed below are T cell receptor beta chains from one sample, sequenced in a study of control samples from healthy donors and cancer patients. Only in-frame clones appear in the TCRdb table, and some are missing; sequencing was by immunoSEQ multiplex PCR. The sample has 350,000 to 450,000 clones, around 90% seen once. The sample consisted of PBMCs. These receptors all come from a man between 35 and 55 years old with head and neck cancer. Both conserved end residues are part of each CDR3. Expanded clones are given a class, and other clones once, few, many or no size at all.

size: -; V: TRBV3-1/TRBV3-2; CDR3: CASSQEFASWATGELFF
size: -; V: TRBV11-3; CDR3: CASSPGTGRGEAGELFF
size: -; V: TRBV2; CDR3: CASSAYDRGNEKLFF
size: -; V: TRBV12-5; CDR3: CASGFSAYNEQFF
size: -; V: TRBV30; CDR3: CAWSARDRALYGYTF
size: -; V: TRBV5-1; CDR3: CASSSAGWDTEAFF
size: -; V: TRBV15; CDR3: CATSRGQGAYGYTF
size: -; V: TRBV9; CDR3: CASSGQGTVNTEAFF
size: -; V: TRBV11-3; CDR3: CASSLSLAAVTTEAFF
size: -; V: TRBV4-3; CDR3: CASSQQARDTQYF
size: -; V: TRBV2; CDR3: CASRSGPWGNEQFF
size: -; V: TRBV5-6; CDR3: CASRFSGANVLTF
size: -; V: TRBV9; CDR3: CASSSSGGRDEQYF
size: -; V: TRBV16; CDR3: CASSRTGQGASEQYF
size: -; V: TRBV12-3/TRBV12-4; CDR3: CASSFESAEAFF
size: -; V: TRBV27; CDR3: CASASGSYEQYF
size: -; V: TRBV28; CDR3: CASSLFRQGYGYTF
size: -; V: TRBV7-9; CDR3: CASSPRQGGDTEAFF
size: -; V: TRBV4-2; CDR3: CASSQGKAGGISDEQYF
size: -; V: TRBV11-2; CDR3: CASSLDGGRGDEQFF
size: -; V: TRBV10-3; CDR3: CAISETGRFSYNSPLHF
size: -; V: TRBV6-1; CDR3: CASSEVGGAIYEQYF
size: -; V: TRBV7-9; CDR3: CASSPALGRGYNEQFF
size: -; V: TRBV3-1/TRBV3-2; CDR3: CASSQTDHSNQPQHF
size: -; V: TRBV9; CDR3: CASSVAYRGSEGTGELFF
size: many; V: TRBV30; CDR3: CAWKGAGVSYEQYF
size: once; V: TRBV29-1; CDR3: CSVVSPGRTEAFF
size: -; V: TRBV5-6; CDR3: CASSLGLPNTGELFF
size: -; V: TRBV18; CDR3: CASSSGTSGRNTGELFF
size: once; V: TRBV5-1; CDR3: CASSIRTDSTDTQYF
size: once; V: TRBV5-1; CDR3: CASAGDGKPYEQYF
size: -; V: TRBV7-2; CDR3: CASSGRGAYNEQFF
size: -; V: TRBV4-1; CDR3: CASSQTLAGPQETQYF
size: -; V: TRBV5-4; CDR3: CASSTWTSGLSTDTQYF
size: -; V: TRBV6-5; CDR3: CASSLSRGREQPQHF